Included here is one TCR beta chain sequence, with context. The data derive from a study of cytomegalovirus exposure and HLA in healthy donors. The PCR ran on 60 Vbeta and 13 Jbeta primers. Sequencing used immunoSEQ multiplex PCR; TCRdb keeps in-frame clones, though not all of them. The sample holds 120,000 or so clones; over 65% are singletons and the top ten take under 15%. The germline V gene has CDR1 SGHDT and CDR2 YYEEEE. The CDR3 contains 14 residues. Trimming stripped 4 bases from V and 0 bases from J, with 10 bases between. The TCR comes from a man in his thirties or forties in good health and CMV-seropositive. Sample: PBMCs. This chain uses TRBV5-6 with TRBJ1-1; a possible D gene is TRBD1 (6 bases). In nucleotides, the CDR3 is TGTGCCAGCAGCCAGGGGACCATGAACACTGAAGCTTTCTTT. Protein sequence: CASSQGTMNTEAFF.